The 10 T cell receptor beta chains given below trace back to one sample, sequenced in a study of T cell changes during pregnancy in multiple sclerosis. This table comes from immunoSEQ multiplex PCR, and its TCRdb copy is limited to in-frame clones, with some not included. This sample carries some 45,000 clones, approximately 95% of them seen once, and the ten largest clones take over 4.5%. The specimen comprised CD8+ T cells from peripheral blood mononuclear cells, sampled in the first trimester of pregnancy. These receptors all come from a female donor with multiple sclerosis, enrolled in a pregnancy study.

The chain is built from TRBV7-8 and TRBJ2-1, with D perhaps TRBD2 (6 bases). V lost 2 bases, J lost 9 bases, and 11 bases lay in between. This CDR3 spans 13 amino acids. CDR1 is SGHVS, CDR2 FQNEAQ, per germline. The CDR3 is CASSLTSSREQFF. CDR3 bases: TGTGCCAGCAGCTTAACTAGCTCACGTGAGCAGTTCTTC. Looking up the rest from reference TRBV7-8 and TRBJ2-1 gives the full variable domain: GAGVSQSPRYKVAKRGQDVALRCDPISGHVSLFWYQQALGQGPEFLTYFQNEAQLDKSGLPSDRFFAERPEGSVSTLKIQRTQQEDSAVYLCASSLTSSREQFFGPGTRLTVL.

This clone appeared once. The chain couples TRBV4-1 to TRBJ1-1; a possible D gene is TRBD1 (5 bases). The CDR3 totals 16 residues. The V end was cut by 4 bases, the J end by 7 bases, with 22 bases between. Germline lookup yields CDR1 MGHRA and CDR2 YSYEKL. CDR3 region: CASSPPPGEDMGEAFF. CDR3 sequence (DNA): TGCGCCAGCAGCCCACCCCCAGGCGAGGACATGGGTGAAGCTTTCTTT.

The gene calls are TRBV9 and TRBJ2-1, with D possibly TRBD1 on 6 matching bases. The ends were cut back, 5 bases at V and 5 bases at J, with 20 bases in the middle. Germline CDR1 and CDR2: SGDLS and YYNGEE. The CDR3 consists of 16 residues. DNA of the CDR3: TGTGCCAGCAGGGGTCTTGGGGCAGGGGCAGACAATGAGCAGTTCTTC. Its translation is CASRGLGAGADNEQFF.

The J gene is TRBJ2-2, the V gene TRBV18, with a possible D match to TRBD1 (6 bases). Germline CDR1 reads KGHSH; CDR2 reads LQKENI. CDR3 length equals 15 residues. Between the trimmed V and J ends, which lost 3 bases and 2 bases, there was a span of 10 bases. The DNA of the CDR3 is TGTGCCAGCTCACCTTACAGGGAAAACACCGGGGAGCTGTTTTTT. As protein: CASSPYRENTGELFF.

The chain links TRBV9 to TRBJ2-7; TRBD2 aligns across 8 bases. This CDR3 region has 15 residues. V trimming: 3 bases; J trimming: 3 bases; junction bases outside the gene matches: 8. CDR1 is SGDLS and CDR2 is YYNGEE in the germline V gene. The CDR3 region has the DNA TGTGCCAGCAGCGCTTCGACTAGCGCAAGCTACGAGCAGTACTTC. This codes for CASSASTSASYEQYF.

The chain is built from TRBV19 and TRBJ1-2; D perhaps matches TRBD1 (6 bases). Trimming removed 7 bases at V and 4 bases at J, with 13 bases between. From germline, CDR1 is LNHDA and CDR2 SQIVND (reference sequence). CDR3 length: 13 residues. CDR3 amino acids: CASTHRAGYGYTF. The CDR3 DNA is TGTGCCAGTACTCACAGGGCCGGCTATGGCTACACCTTC.

This clone has just one count. The chain combines TRBV6-5 with TRBJ1-4, with D unresolved. This CDR3 is built from 14 residues. The germline CDR1 and CDR2 sequences are MNHEY and SVGAGI. Trimming took 4 bases from V and 5 from J, leaving 11 bases between them. Here the CDR3 reads CASSSNSLNEKLFF. The CDR3 DNA reads as TGTGCCAGCAGTTCGAACAGCTTAAATGAAAAACTGTTTTTT.

The chain recombines TRBV2 with TRBJ2-2; D is unresolved. The CDR3 contains 14 residues. Germline V gives CDR1 SNHLY, CDR2 FYNNEI. Trimming cost V 7 bases and J 0 bases, with 9 bases left between them. CDR3 amino acids: CASTTPSNTGELFF. CDR3 DNA sequence: TGTGCCAGCACTACCCCCTCGAACACCGGGGAGCTGTTTTTT.

The chain is built from TRBV27 and TRBJ1-2; TRBD1 might be the D (6 bases). Germline CDR1 reads MNHEY; CDR2 reads SMNVEV (reference sequence). This CDR3 has 16 residues. The V and J ends lost 4 bases and 4 bases respectively, with 19 bases between them. In DNA, the CDR3 is TGTGCCAGCAGTTACTCTCCCAGGGGCTCGGGCTATGGCTACACCTTC. It codes for CASSYSPRGSGYGYTF.

Only one count was recorded for this clone. The chain employs TRBV29-1 and TRBJ2-2; 8 bases fit TRBD1. Germline V gene data show CDR1 as SQVTM and CDR2 as ANQGSEA. The CDR3 contains 13 residues. After removal of 6 bases from V and 3 bases from J, the junction contained 3 bases not matched to a gene. CDR3 bases: TGCAGCGTCGAGGGACAGGACACCGGGGAGCTGTTTTTT. Its protein product is CSVEGQDTGELFF.